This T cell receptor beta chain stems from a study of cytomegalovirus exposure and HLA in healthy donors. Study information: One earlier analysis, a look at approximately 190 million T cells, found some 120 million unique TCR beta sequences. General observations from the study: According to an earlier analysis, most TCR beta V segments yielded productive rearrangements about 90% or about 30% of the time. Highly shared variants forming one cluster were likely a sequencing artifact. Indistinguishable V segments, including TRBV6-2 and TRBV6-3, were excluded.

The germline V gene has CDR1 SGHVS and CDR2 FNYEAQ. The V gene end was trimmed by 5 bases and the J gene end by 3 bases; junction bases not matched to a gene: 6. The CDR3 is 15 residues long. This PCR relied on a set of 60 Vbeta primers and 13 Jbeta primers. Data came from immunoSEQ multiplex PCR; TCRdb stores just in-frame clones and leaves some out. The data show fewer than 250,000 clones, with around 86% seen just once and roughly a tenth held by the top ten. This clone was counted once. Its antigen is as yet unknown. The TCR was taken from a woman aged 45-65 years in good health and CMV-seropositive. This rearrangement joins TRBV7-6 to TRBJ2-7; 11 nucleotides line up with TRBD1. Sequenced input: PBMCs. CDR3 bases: TGTGCCAGCAGCCCGCGGACAGGGGGCGTCTACGAGCAGTACTTC. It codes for CASSPRTGGVYEQYF.